The 4 T cell receptor beta chains in this list originate from one sample, sequenced in a study of regulatory T cells in long-lasting Graves disease (dated by TCRdb to the early 2020s). The time point label, as the study defines it: persistent/refractory GD, antithyroid drugs over 5 years with positive TRAb. For both TCR sequencing and RNA sequencing, RNA was extracted from PBMCs using TRIzol. Library preparation employed multiplex PCR. For sequencing, an Illumina HiSeq 4000 was employed. TCR beta libraries were built with iRepertoire HTBI primers and Arm-PCR amplification of CDR3 regions. The public reads were reanalyzed by TCRdb: fastp trimming at Q25, MiXCR alignment, in-frame beta chains only. Entries are consolidated by CDR3 protein sequence, retaining the most common genes and DNA. This sample has roughly 450,000 distinct CDR3 sequences in its table, and 20% of those were observed once. Over 7.5% of the sample goes to the ten largest clones.

This specimen consisted of peripheral blood mononuclear cells (PBMCs), obtained when the disease was refractory, from a patient treated with antithyroid drugs. These receptors were taken from a female donor with Graves disease.

Comments on this clonotype: The germline gene is not matched at one end of the junction; a read error may be the cause. The CDR3 reads CASSPGTSGRPDF. For the CDR3, the DNA is TGCGCCAGCAGCCCGGGGACTAGCGGGAGGCCGGACTTC. The chain joins TRBV5-1 to TRBJ2-7; 15 bases match TRBD2. Germline V gene sequence: CDR1 SGHRS, CDR2 YFSETQ. The CDR3 has 13 residues.

Ten or more counts support this clonotype. The gene calls are TRBV7-2 and TRBJ1-1; D gene uncertain. The CDR3 length is 15 residues. Trimming cost V 1 base and J 4 bases, with 13 bases left between them. The V gene's germline CDR1 is SGHTA and CDR2 FQGNSA. Written as DNA, the CDR3 is TGTGCCAGCAGCTTAGGGAGAACGGGCGCCACTGAAGCTTTCTTT. Amino acid sequence: CASSLGRTGATEAFF. Together with reference TRBV7-2 and TRBJ1-1, the CDR3 gives the full variable domain: GAGVSQSPSNKVTEKGKDVELRCDPISGHTALYWYRQSLGQGLEFLIYFQGNSAPDKSGLPSDRFSAERTGGSVSTLTIQRTQQEDSAVYLCASSLGRTGATEAFFGQGTRLTVV.

The chain couples TRBV7-3 to TRBJ1-2; 9 positions match TRBD1. CDR3 length equals 13 residues. V shed 5 bases, J shed 6 bases, and the junction held 4 bases outside the gene matches. Germline V gene lookup returns CDR1 SGHTA and CDR2 FQGTGA. The CDR3 nucleotides read TGTGCCAGCAGCCCGGACAGGGGAGATGGCTACACCTTC. The encoded protein is CASSPDRGDGYTF. Combining the CDR3 with reference TRBV7-3 and TRBJ1-2 gives the whole variable domain GAGVSQTPSNKVTEKGKYVELRCDPISGHTALYWYRQSLGQGPEFLIYFQGTGAADDSGLPNDRFFAVRPEGSVSTLKIQRTERGDSAVYLCASSPDRGDGYTFGSGTRLTVV.

Many counts were recorded for this clonotype. J is TRBJ1-6 and V is TRBV9; tentatively, D is TRBD1 (6 bases). Trimming cost V 2 bases and J 4 bases, with 10 bases left between them. Germline values: CDR1 SGDLS, CDR2 YYNGEE. CDR3 length: 15 residues. The DNA of the CDR3 is TGTGCCAGCAGCGTCCTGGACAGATATAATTCACCCCTCCACTTT. Encoded protein: CASSVLDRYNSPLHF.